One sample yielded the 17 T cell receptor beta chains listed below, sequenced in a study of quantifying T cell responses using KT2 cells. About the research overall: Reverse transcription used primers in the TCR alpha and beta constant regions.

An oligo carrying a UMI was ligated to the cDNA 3' end. The first PCR ran approximately 4 cycles with an equimolar RC1.1 and RC1.2 beta primer mix. TCRdb passed the UMI-ligation and nested PCR reads through MiXCR, listing each CDR3 protein once. The sample lists over 40,000 distinct CDR3 sequences; around a tenth were seen once. The sample comprised PBMCs spiked with cells of the T cell clone KT2. These TCRs come from a human donor.

This clonotype was seen ten or more times. V is TRBV27 and J is TRBJ2-2; D uncertain. The germline V gene has CDR1 MNHEY and CDR2 SMNVEV (reference sequence). The CDR3 spans 14 residues. The V gene lost 2 bases and the J gene lost 0 bases, with 4 bases spanning the gap. DNA for the CDR3: TGTGCCAGCAGTTTACCCGCGAACACCGGGGAGCTGTTTTTT. Protein: CASSLPANTGELFF.

This clonotype was counted only a few times. The chain joins TRBV7-8 to TRBJ1-4; weak D call: TRBD1 (6 bases). The V end was cut by 5 bases, the J end by 11 bases, with 21 bases between. Germline lookup yields CDR1 SGHVS and CDR2 FQNEAQ. The CDR3 sequence is 15 residues long. The CDR3 loop is CASSVYRETSGKLFF. CDR3 nucleotides: TGTGCCAGCAGCGTTTACAGGGAGACTTCGGGGAAACTGTTTTTT.

CDR3: CASSRDYEQYF. In nucleotides, the CDR3 is TGTGCCAGCAGCCGGGACTACGAGCAGTACTTC. V usage is TRBV14 and J usage is TRBJ2-7; D remains unclear. The germline gives CDR1 SGHDN, CDR2 FVKESK. This CDR3 contains 11 residues. With 4 bases removed from V and 3 bases from J, the gap between germline ends came to 4 bases. The entire variable domain, with the rest obtained from reference TRBV14 and TRBJ2-7, is as follows: EAGVTQFPSHSVIEKGQTVTLRCDPISGHDNLYWYRRVMGKEIKFLLHFVKESKQDESGMPNNRFLAERTGGTYSTLKVQPAELEDSGVYFCASSRDYEQYFGPGTRLTVT.

The J gene is TRBJ2-7, the V gene TRBV12-5; 11 positions match TRBD1. Germline CDR1 reads LGHNT; CDR2 reads FRNRAP. This CDR3 comprises 14 residues. V gave up 6 bases and J gave up 3 bases; unmatched junction bases: 4. The CDR3 sequence: CASGLGQGDYEQYF. CDR3 nucleotide sequence: TGTGCTAGTGGCCTGGGACAGGGGGACTACGAGCAGTACTTC.

This chain connects TRBV6-6 to TRBJ2-7; the D gene is possibly TRBD1 (5 bases). CDR3 size: 14 residues. Germline loops: CDR1 MNHNY, CDR2 SVGAGI (reference sequence). Trimming removed 10 bases at V and 5 bases at J, with 21 bases between. This CDR3 is CATSGAQGTDEQYF. DNA of the CDR3: TGTGCCACTTCTGGGGCCCAGGGAACCGACGAGCAGTACTTC.

There are many counts of this clonotype. This sequence joins TRBV11-1 and TRBJ1-1, with a possible D match to TRBD1 (5 bases). V lost 5 bases and J 0 bases, leaving 10 bases between the germline ends. Germline CDR1 reads SGHAT; CDR2 reads FQDESV (reference sequence). This CDR3 contains 14 residues. The DNA of the CDR3 is TGTGCCAGCAGCGTGGGACGGCTGAACACTGAAGCTTTCTTT. Translation: CASSVGRLNTEAFF. The variable domain in full, with the rest retrieved from reference TRBV11-1 and TRBJ1-1, is EAEVAQSPRYKITEKSQAVAFWCDPISGHATLYWYRQILGQGPELLVQFQDESVVDDSQLPKDRFSAERLKGVDSTLKIQPAELGDSAMYLCASSVGRLNTEAFFGQGTRLTVV.

This clonotype was picked up many times. The genes are TRBV14 and TRBJ2-1; 12 bases are shared with TRBD2. The CDR3 is made up of 17 amino acids. V was clipped by 3 bases and J by 4 bases; unmatched bases: 7. The germline CDR1 and CDR2 sequences are SGHDN and FVKESK. CDR3 coding DNA: TGTGCCAGCAGCCACCGCGGACTAGCGGGGAGATACAATGAGCAGTTCTTC. It yields the protein CASSHRGLAGRYNEQFF.

This clonotype has just a few counts. J is TRBJ2-2 and V is TRBV9; D unresolved. This CDR3 contains 14 residues. Germline CDR1 SGDLS, CDR2 YYNGEE. Trimming removed 1 base from V and 0 bases from J, with 4 bases in between. The DNA for the CDR3 is TGTGCCAGCAGCGTATTATCGAACACCGGGGAGCTGTTTTTT. Translating gives CASSVLSNTGELFF. The variable domain in full, completed from reference TRBV9 and TRBJ2-2, reads DSGVTQTPKHLITATGQRVTLRCSPRSGDLSVYWYQQSLDQGLQFLIQYYNGEERAKGNILERFSAQQFPDLHSELNLSSLELGDSALYFCASSVLSNTGELFFGEGSRLTVL.

This clonotype was detected only a few times. The J gene is TRBJ2-1, the V gene TRBV12-3 or TRBV12-4; D not certain. This CDR3 spans 11 amino acids. V dropped 2 bases and J dropped 10 bases, with 6 bases sitting between them. The CDR3: CASSLFGEQFF. The CDR3 DNA reads TGTGCCAGCAGTTTATTCGGGGAGCAGTTCTTC.

Comments on this clonotype: An end of the junction differs from the germline gene, which may be a read error. This chain connects TRBV5-6 to TRBJ1-2; 10 bases align to TRBD1. The CDR3 totals 14 residues. Germline loops: CDR1 SGHDT, CDR2 YYEEEE. CDR3 bases: TGTACCAGCAGCTGGGACAGGGGCTACTATGGCTACACCTTC. Protein: CTSSWDRGYYGYTF.

This clonotype showed up many times. This chain links TRBV7-2 with TRBJ2-3; 8 nucleotides align to TRBD2. The CDR3 covers 15 residues. Per germline, CDR1 SGHTA and CDR2 FQGNSA. V dropped 5 bases and J dropped 0; count of bases not matched to a gene: 4. CDR3 DNA sequence: TGTGCCAGCAGCATTACTAGCGGCAGCACAGATACGCAGTATTTT. It is translated as CASSITSGSTDTQYF.

The chain combines TRBV4-2 with TRBJ1-2; D is undetermined. V dropped 0 bases and J dropped 8 bases, with 13 bases sitting between them. CDR3 size: 14 residues. Germline CDR1 LGHNA, CDR2 YNFKEQ. The CDR3 here is CASSQDLRAGGYTF. The CDR3 bases are TGTGCCAGCAGCCAAGATCTTAGGGCCGGCGGCTACACCTTC.

The chain carries TRBV11-2 and TRBJ2-1, with D hard to call. Trimming left V 1 base short and J 12 bases short, with 10 bases between. This CDR3 is 12 amino acids long. Germline-derived CDR1 and CDR2 are SGHAT and FQNNGV. CDR3 region: CASSLVASSQFF. The CDR3 DNA reads TGTGCCAGCAGCTTAGTGGCCAGCTCGCAGTTCTTC.

The V gene is TRBV5-1, the J gene TRBJ2-1; D gene ambiguous. The CDR3 contains 15 residues. V lost 0 bases and J lost 5, with 12 bases in between. The germline gives CDR1 SGHRS, CDR2 YFSETQ. DNA for the CDR3: TGCGCCAGCAGCTTGGTTCTTGGAGCTCACAATGAGCAGTTCTTC. Residues: CASSLVLGAHNEQFF.

In this sample, this clonotype turned up many times. J is TRBJ2-3 and V is TRBV6-1, with D perhaps matching TRBD1 (6 bases). The V and J ends lost 4 bases and 11 bases respectively, with 13 bases between them. Germline V CDR1 and CDR2: MNHNS, SASEGT. This CDR3 has 12 amino acids. The CDR3 sequence: CASSGGGRKQYF. The CDR3 DNA follows: TGTGCCAGCAGTGGAGGGGGTCGAAAGCAGTATTTT.

This clonotype was seen more than once but under ten times. The junction does not match germline at one end; this may be a read error. This CDR3 reads CASRGTGELFF. CDR3 sequence (DNA): TGTGCCTCCAGGGGCACCGGGGAGCTGTTTTTT. The rearrangement uses TRBV15 and TRBJ2-2; a weak D match, TRBD1 (6 bases). The length of the CDR3 is 11 residues. CDR1 and CDR2 (germline): LNHNV, YYDKDF (reference sequence).

This rearrangement joins TRBV19 to TRBJ1-1; 7 nucleotides line up with TRBD1. With V trimmed by 5 bases and J by 4 bases, 13 bases remained unmatched. CDR3 size: 16 residues. Germline loops: CDR1 LNHDA, CDR2 SQIVND (reference sequence). Written as DNA, the CDR3 is TGTGCCAGTAGTGCCCCGGGACAGCCCAAGAGCACTGAAGCTTTCTTT. This translates into CASSAPGQPKSTEAFF.